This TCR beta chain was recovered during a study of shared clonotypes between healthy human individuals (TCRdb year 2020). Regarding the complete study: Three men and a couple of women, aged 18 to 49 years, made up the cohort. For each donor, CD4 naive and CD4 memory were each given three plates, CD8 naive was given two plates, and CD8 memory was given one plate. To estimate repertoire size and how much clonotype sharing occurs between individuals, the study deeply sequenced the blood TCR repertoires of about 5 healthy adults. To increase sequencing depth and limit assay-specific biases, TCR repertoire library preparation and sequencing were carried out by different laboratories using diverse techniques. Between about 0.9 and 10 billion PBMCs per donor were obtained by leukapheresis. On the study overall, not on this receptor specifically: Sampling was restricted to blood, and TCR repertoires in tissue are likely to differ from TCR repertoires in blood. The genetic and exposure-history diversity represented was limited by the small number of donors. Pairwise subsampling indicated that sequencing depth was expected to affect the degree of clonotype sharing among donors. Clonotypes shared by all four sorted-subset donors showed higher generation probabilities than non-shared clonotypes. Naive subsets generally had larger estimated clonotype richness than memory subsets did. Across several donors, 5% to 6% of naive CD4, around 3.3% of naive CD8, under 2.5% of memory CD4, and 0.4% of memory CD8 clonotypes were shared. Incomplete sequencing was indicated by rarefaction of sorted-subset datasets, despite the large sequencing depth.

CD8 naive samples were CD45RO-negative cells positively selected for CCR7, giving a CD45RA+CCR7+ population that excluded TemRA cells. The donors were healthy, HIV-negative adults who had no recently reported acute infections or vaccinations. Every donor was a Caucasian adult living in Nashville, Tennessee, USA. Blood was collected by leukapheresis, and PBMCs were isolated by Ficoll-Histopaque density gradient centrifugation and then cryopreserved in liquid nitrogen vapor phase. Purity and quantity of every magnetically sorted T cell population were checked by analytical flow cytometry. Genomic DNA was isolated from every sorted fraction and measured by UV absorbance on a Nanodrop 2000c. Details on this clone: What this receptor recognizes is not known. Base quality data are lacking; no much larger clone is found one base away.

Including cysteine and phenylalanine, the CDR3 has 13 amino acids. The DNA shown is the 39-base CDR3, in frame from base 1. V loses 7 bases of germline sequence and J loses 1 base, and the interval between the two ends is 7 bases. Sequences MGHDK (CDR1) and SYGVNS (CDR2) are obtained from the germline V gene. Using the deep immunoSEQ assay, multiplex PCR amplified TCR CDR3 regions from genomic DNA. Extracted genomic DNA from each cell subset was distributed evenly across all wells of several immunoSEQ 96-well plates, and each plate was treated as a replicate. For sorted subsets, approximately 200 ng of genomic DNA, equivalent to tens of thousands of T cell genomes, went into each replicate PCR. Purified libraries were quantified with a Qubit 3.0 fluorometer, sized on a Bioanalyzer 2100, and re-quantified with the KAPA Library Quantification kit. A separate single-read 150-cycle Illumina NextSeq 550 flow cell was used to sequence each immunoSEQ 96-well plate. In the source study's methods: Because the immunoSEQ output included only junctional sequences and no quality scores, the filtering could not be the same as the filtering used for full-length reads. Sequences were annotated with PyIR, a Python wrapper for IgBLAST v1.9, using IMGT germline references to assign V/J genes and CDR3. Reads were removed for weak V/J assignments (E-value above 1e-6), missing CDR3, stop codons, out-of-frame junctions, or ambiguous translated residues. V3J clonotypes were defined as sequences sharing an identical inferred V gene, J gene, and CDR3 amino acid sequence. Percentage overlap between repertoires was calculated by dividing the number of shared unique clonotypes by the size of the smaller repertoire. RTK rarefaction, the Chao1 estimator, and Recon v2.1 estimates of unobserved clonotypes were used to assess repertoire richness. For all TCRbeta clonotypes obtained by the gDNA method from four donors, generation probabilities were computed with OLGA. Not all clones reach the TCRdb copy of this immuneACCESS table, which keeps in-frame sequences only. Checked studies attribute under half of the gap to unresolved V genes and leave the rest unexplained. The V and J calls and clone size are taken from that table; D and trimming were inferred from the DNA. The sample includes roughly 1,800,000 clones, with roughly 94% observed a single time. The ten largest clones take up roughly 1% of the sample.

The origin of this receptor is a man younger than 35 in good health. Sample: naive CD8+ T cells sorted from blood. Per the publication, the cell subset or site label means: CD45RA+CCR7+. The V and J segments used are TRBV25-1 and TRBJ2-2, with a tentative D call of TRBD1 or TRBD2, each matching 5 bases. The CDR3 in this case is CASTGGNTGELFF. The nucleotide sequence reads TGTGCCAGCACTGGGGGGAACACCGGGGAGCTGTTTTTT.